The subject of this entry is one TCR beta chain. The record originates from a study of T-cell reconstitution after alpha-beta-depleted transplantation in children. As it was prepared, the TCRbeta library received unique molecular identifiers. TCRdb reanalysed the PCR reads using MiXCR and keeps one entry per CDR3 protein. The sample has fewer than 1 million distinct CDR3 sequences, about 15% seen once. The CDR3 has 12 amino acids. Germline CDR1 reads SGHRS; CDR2 reads YFSETQ. V was shortened by 7 bases and J by 8 bases, with 12 bases between the two germline ends. V usage is TRBV5-1 and J usage is TRBJ1-4; D perhaps matches TRBD1 (5 bases). Source: PBMCs, mostly from graft donor cells, taken 360 days after TCRalphabeta/CD19-depleted stem cell transplant. The TCR sequence derives from a male patient aged 10-17 years who had a stem cell transplant for acute lymphoblastic leukemia, so the T cells may come from the graft donor. Written as DNA, the CDR3 is TGCGCCAGCCGGAGGGGAGGGGAAAAACTGTTTTTT. It encodes CASRRGGEKLFF. The whole variable domain, remainder taken from reference TRBV5-1 and TRBJ1-4, is KAGVTQTPRYLIKTRGQQVTLSCSPISGHRSVSWYQQTPGQGLQFLFEYFSETQRNKGNFPGRFSGRQFSNSRSEMNVSTLELGDSALYLCASRRGGEKLFFGSGTQLSVL.